Following are 28 T cell receptor beta chains from one sample sequenced in a study of blood T cells in healthy people across ages. For the second PCR, which ran for roughly 6 to 12 cycles, a sample-barcoded 5' primer and a J-beta primer mix were used. TCRdb called the 5' RACE reads again in MiXCR, with one record for every CDR3 protein. The table has about 800,000 distinct CDR3 sequences, nearly 60% seen once. Sequenced material: blood. The receptors derive from a man aged 25 to 40 in good health.

The chain recombines TRBV2 with TRBJ2-7, with D possibly TRBD1 on 6 matching bases. Germline V gene lookup returns CDR1 SNHLY and CDR2 FYNNEI. The CDR3 extends over 14 amino acids. The germline V and J ends were trimmed by 3 bases and 2 bases, with 11 bases remaining between them. CDR3 protein: CASSDGRGPYEQYF. The CDR3 DNA reads TGTGCCAGCAGTGACGGCAGGGGCCCCTACGAGCAGTACTTC.

CDR3 DNA: TGTGCCAGCAGCCAAGATCTTTGGGGGAGCTCCTACAATGAGCAGTTCTTC. Amino acids: CASSQDLWGSSYNEQFF. The chain combines TRBV4-2 with TRBJ2-1; D could derive from TRBD1 or TRBD2 (5 bases each). This CDR3 is 17 amino acids long. The V gene's germline CDR1 is LGHNA and CDR2 YNFKEQ. Trimming left V 0 bases short and J 0 bases short, with 12 bases between.

V gene TRBV5-1 combines with J gene TRBJ2-7; D perhaps matches TRBD2 (6 bases). This CDR3 is built from 16 residues. Looked up from germline, CDR1 is SGHRS and CDR2 is YFSETQ. V was trimmed by 7 bases and J by 0 bases, leaving 20 bases between them. DNA of the CDR3: TGCGCCAGCGGGGTCGGGAGTCACGGGAACTCCTACGAGCAGTACTTC. It codes for CASGVGSHGNSYEQYF.

Note on this clonotype: A read error is possible here, since a much larger clone lies one base away. This chain uses TRBV4-3 with TRBJ2-1, with TRBD2 matching 8 bases. This CDR3 is built from 14 residues. Germline assignment: CDR1 LGHNA and CDR2 YSLEER. V shed 4 bases, J shed 8 bases, and the junction held 7 bases outside the gene matches. The CDR3 bases are TGCGCCAGCAGCCGACTAACGGGAGGGGATGAGCAGTTCTTC. Amino acids: CASSRLTGGDEQFF.

This chain links TRBV7-9 with TRBJ1-5, with a weak D call TRBD1 (5 bases). V lost 4 bases to trimming and J lost 9 bases, with 16 bases between them. Germline-derived CDR1 and CDR2 are SEHNR and FQNEAQ (reference sequence). This CDR3 comprises 14 residues. This CDR3 reads CASSSPGTLRPQHF. CDR3 DNA: TGTGCCAGCAGCTCACCCGGGACCTTGCGGCCCCAGCATTTT. Together with reference TRBV7-9 and TRBJ1-5, the CDR3 gives the full variable domain: DTGVSQNPRHKITKRGQNVTFRCDPISEHNRLYWYRQTLGQGPEFLTYFQNEAQLEKSRLLSDRFSAERPKGSFSTLEIQRTEQGDSAMYLCASSSPGTLRPQHFGDGTRLSIL.

The chain combines TRBV6-7 with TRBJ2-1; D not resolved. TRBV6-7 falls under the ORF class, with uncertain function. There are 17 residues in the CDR3. V was trimmed by 0 bases and J by 2 bases, leaving 14 bases between them. The CDR3 is CASSYSPAGSPYNEQFF. In DNA form, the CDR3 reads TGTGCCAGCAGTTACTCCCCGGCAGGCTCCCCCTACAATGAGCAGTTCTTC.

This sequence joins TRBV20-1 and TRBJ2-1; the D is unclear. CDR1 is DFQATT, CDR2 SNEGSKA, per germline (reference sequence). The CDR3 has 12 residues. V shed 3 bases and J shed 8 bases, with 11 bases lying between them. CDR3 amino acids: CSASTIRDEQFF. The DNA for the CDR3 is TGCAGTGCTAGTACAATAAGAGATGAGCAGTTCTTC.

The chain uses TRBV5-1 and TRBJ1-1; 7 nucleotides align to TRBD1. J gave up 8 bases and V 4 bases, and 8 bases lay outside the gene matches. Germline values: CDR1 SGHRS, CDR2 YFSETQ. CDR3 length: 13 amino acids. The DNA for the CDR3 is TGCGCCAGCAGCCCAAAACAGGGGTACGAAGCTTTCTTT. It yields the protein CASSPKQGYEAFF.

In DNA form, the CDR3 reads TGCGCCAGCCGCCCGGGGGGCTCCTACGAGCAGTACTTC. Residues: CASRPGGSYEQYF. V is TRBV5-1 and J is TRBJ2-7; TRBD2 aligns across 7 bases. The CDR3 is 13 residues long. Losses at the gene ends were 7 bases for V and 0 bases for J; bases not matched to a gene: 4. CDR1 is SGHRS, CDR2 YFSETQ, per germline.

This clonotype was counted only a few times. The rearrangement links TRBV7-9 to TRBJ2-7; no reliable D call. Between the trimmed V and J ends, which lost 6 bases and 0 bases, there was a span of 12 bases. The length of the CDR3 is 14 residues. The germline V gene has CDR1 SEHNR and CDR2 FQNEAQ (reference sequence). The CDR3 here is CASSPPASSYEQYF. The DNA for the CDR3 is TGTGCCAGCAGTCCCCCCGCCAGCTCCTACGAGCAGTACTTC.

About this clonotype itself: Just one base apart from a much larger clone, this may be a read error. J is TRBJ1-5 and V is TRBV7-2; unclear D gene. CDR1 is SGHTA, CDR2 FQGNSA, per germline. Trimming cost V 5 bases and J 4 bases, with 9 bases left between them. This CDR3 contains 13 residues. The CDR3 DNA is TGTGCCAGCAGCGCGATACCGAATCAGCCCCAGCATTTT. This gives the protein CASSAIPNQPQHF.

The V and J genes are TRBV3-1 and TRBJ2-1, with D possibly matching TRBD1 (5 bases). The CDR3 contains 17 residues. V lost 0 bases, J lost 5 bases, and 17 bases lay in between. The germline V gene encodes CDR1 LGHDT and CDR2 YNNKEL (reference sequence). The CDR3 region is CASSQDLVGQINNEQFF. The CDR3 nucleotides are TGTGCCAGCAGCCAAGATTTGGTGGGGCAGATTAACAATGAGCAGTTCTTC.

The V gene is TRBV7-2, the J gene TRBJ2-1; the match to TRBD2 covers 14 bases. With 3 bases clipped from V and 8 bases from J, the junction kept 12 bases outside the gene matches. Germline V gene data show CDR1 as SGHTA and CDR2 as FQGNSA. The CDR3 is 18 amino acids. The CDR3: CASSLDWTSGRIGDEQFF. The CDR3 DNA is TGTGCCAGCAGCTTGGATTGGACTAGCGGGAGGATTGGGGATGAGCAGTTCTTC.

V and J are TRBV12-3 or TRBV12-4 and TRBJ1-1; 7 positions agree with TRBD1. The CDR3 has 14 amino acids. V dropped 5 bases and J dropped 3; count of bases not matched to a gene: 6. The CDR3 DNA reads as TGTGCCAGCAGTCCTACCGACAGGGACACTGAAGCTTTCTTT. It encodes CASSPTDRDTEAFF.

This chain links TRBV20-1 with TRBJ2-4, with unresolved D. Germline V gene data show CDR1 as DFQATT and CDR2 as SNEGSKA (reference sequence). The CDR3 extends over 14 amino acids. V lost 5 bases and J lost 2, with 13 bases in between. The CDR3 is CSASTFASKNIQYF. The DNA of the CDR3 is TGCAGTGCTTCTACCTTTGCCTCCAAAAACATTCAGTACTTC.

The gene calls are TRBV28 and TRBJ1-2, with a possible D match to TRBD1 (5 bases). The V gene lost 5 bases and the J gene lost 5 bases, with 21 bases spanning the gap. The CDR3 loop spans 16 amino acids. The germline V gene encodes CDR1 MDHEN and CDR2 SYDVKM. The CDR3 DNA is TGTGCCAGCAGTATATCCGGGACCATGGGGATTTATGGCTACACCTTC. It specifies CASSISGTMGIYGYTF.

This clonotype was observed a single time. The V gene is TRBV28, the J gene TRBJ2-7; tentatively, D is TRBD1 (7 bases). Germline-derived CDR1 and CDR2 are MDHEN and SYDVKM. This CDR3 region has 15 residues. With 5 bases removed from V and 3 bases from J, the gap between germline ends came to 17 bases. The DNA for the CDR3 is TGTGCCAGCAGTCCGGGGGACAGCCGTCGCTACGAGCAGTACTTC. Protein product: CASSPGDSRRYEQYF.

This clonotype has at least ten counts. The chain employs TRBV6-4 and TRBJ2-3, with TRBD2 identical over 10 bases. The V gene end was trimmed by 6 bases and the J gene end by 2 bases; junction bases not matched to a gene: 5. The CDR3 consists of 15 residues. Germline V gene data show CDR1 as MRHNA and CDR2 as SNTAGT. CDR3 DNA sequence: TGTGCCAGCAGAGAAGCGGGAGGGCCCACAGATACGCAGTATTTT. This translates into CASREAGGPTDTQYF.

For this clonotype: A much bigger clone sits one base away, suggesting this may be a read error. This chain links TRBV29-1 with TRBJ2-7; D is possibly TRBD1 or TRBD2 (5 bases each). The J call may be faulty, since TRBJ2-5 better matches the DNA end. Germline-derived CDR1 and CDR2 are SQVTM and ANQGSEA. The CDR3 loop spans 12 amino acids. The CDR3 region has the DNA TGCAACGCCGAGGGACCTGGAGAGACCCAGTACTTC. This codes for CNAEGPGETQYF.

This sequence joins TRBV3-1 and TRBJ2-5; D uncertain. The ends were cut back, 1 base at V and 0 bases at J, with 9 bases in the middle. Germline V gene data show CDR1 as LGHDT and CDR2 as YNNKEL (reference sequence). The CDR3 spans 15 residues. The CDR3 loop is CASSQVGLYQETQYF. The CDR3 coding sequence is TGTGCCAGCAGCCAAGTGGGGTTGTACCAAGAGACCCAGTACTTC.

This chain's CDR3 is CASTGSRETQYF. The DNA for the CDR3 is TGTGCCAGCACCGGGTCTCGGGAGACCCAGTACTTC. The chain joins TRBV7-8 to TRBJ2-5, with D uncertain. The CDR3 contains 12 residues. Germline lookup yields CDR1 SGHVS and CDR2 FQNEAQ. The V gene lost 7 bases and the J gene lost 5 bases, with 11 bases spanning the gap.

This rearrangement joins TRBV9 to TRBJ2-1; no clear D gene. V was trimmed by 2 bases and J by 1 base, leaving 7 bases between them. This CDR3 contains 14 residues. Germline CDR1 SGDLS, CDR2 YYNGEE. Here the CDR3 reads CASSVDASYNEQFF. CDR3 nucleotide sequence: TGTGCCAGCAGCGTTGACGCTTCCTACAATGAGCAGTTCTTC. The entire variable domain, with the rest obtained from reference TRBV9 and TRBJ2-1, is as follows: DSGVTQTPKHLITATGQRVTLRCSPRSGDLSVYWYQQSLDQGLQFLIQYYNGEERAKGNILERFSAQQFPDLHSELNLSSLELGDSALYFCASSVDASYNEQFFGPGTRLTVL.

The chain recombines TRBV29-1 with TRBJ1-2; D uncertain. V lost 4 bases, J lost 8 bases, and 14 bases lay in between. Germline lookup yields CDR1 SQVTM and CDR2 ANQGSEA. The CDR3 is made up of 12 amino acids. CDR3 DNA sequence: TGCAGCGTTGCTAATCCCCAGATGGGCTACACCTTC. Translated, it gives CSVANPQMGYTF.

The CDR3 is CSVQQGSNQPQHF. Here the CDR3 DNA reads TGCAGCGTCCAACAGGGGAGCAATCAGCCCCAGCATTTT. The chain employs TRBV29-1 and TRBJ1-5; 7 bases map to TRBD1. Germline V gene data show CDR1 as SQVTM and CDR2 as ANQGSEA. The length of the CDR3 is 13 residues. The trim removed 6 bases at V and 1 base at J, leaving 3 bases unmatched.

J is TRBJ2-7 and V is TRBV20-1; D might be TRBD1 (7 bases). The CDR3 is 14 residues long. V was cut by 3 bases and J by 6 bases, with 18 bases left in between. In germline, CDR1 is DFQATT, CDR2 SNEGSKA (reference sequence). The CDR3 spells CSASLGGQYGEQYF. DNA for the CDR3: TGCAGTGCTAGTTTGGGGGGACAGTACGGCGAGCAGTACTTC.

The genes are TRBV29-1 and TRBJ2-5, with 7 bases fitting TRBD2. The CDR3 totals 14 residues. With V trimmed by 7 bases and J by 5 bases, 13 bases remained unmatched. The germline V gene has CDR1 SQVTM and CDR2 ANQGSEA. CDR3 residues: CSGSKGRTRETQYF. Written as DNA, the CDR3 is TGCAGCGGCAGCAAAGGGCGGACTAGGGAGACCCAGTACTTC.

The V and J genes are TRBV27 and TRBJ1-1; possibly TRBD1 for D (5 bases). Trimming shortened V by 3 bases and J by 3 bases, and 11 bases separated the two germline ends. Germline V lookup: CDR1 MNHEY, CDR2 SMNVEV (reference sequence). The CDR3 runs to 14 residues. This CDR3 is CASSFSGAYTEAFF. As DNA, the CDR3 is TGTGCCAGCAGTTTTAGCGGGGCGTACACTGAAGCTTTCTTT.

In its sample, this clonotype was seen a few times. The V gene is TRBV7-2, the J gene TRBJ2-5; 8 nucleotides match TRBD2. Germline loops: CDR1 SGHTA, CDR2 FQGNSA. The ends lost 5 bases at V and 5 bases at J; junction bases unmatched: 10. The CDR3 is 15 residues long. The CDR3 DNA reads TGTGCCAGCAGCGCCAGGTTTGCGGGAGGTGAGACCCAGTACTTC. This sequence encodes CASSARFAGGETQYF.